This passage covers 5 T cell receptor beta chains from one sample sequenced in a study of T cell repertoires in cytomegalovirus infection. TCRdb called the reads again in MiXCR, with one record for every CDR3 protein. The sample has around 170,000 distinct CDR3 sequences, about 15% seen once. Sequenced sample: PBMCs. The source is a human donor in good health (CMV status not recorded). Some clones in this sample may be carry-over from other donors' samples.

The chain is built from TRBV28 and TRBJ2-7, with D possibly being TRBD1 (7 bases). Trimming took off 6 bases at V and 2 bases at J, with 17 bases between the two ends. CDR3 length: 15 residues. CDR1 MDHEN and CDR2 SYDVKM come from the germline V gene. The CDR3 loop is CASRSSGGFTYEQYF. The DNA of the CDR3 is TGTGCCAGCAGGTCCTCAGGGGGGTTTACCTACGAGCAGTACTTC.

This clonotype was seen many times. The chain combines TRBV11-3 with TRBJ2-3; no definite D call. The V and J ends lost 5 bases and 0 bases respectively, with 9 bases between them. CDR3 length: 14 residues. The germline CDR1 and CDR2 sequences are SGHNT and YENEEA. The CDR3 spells CASSVTSSTDTQYF. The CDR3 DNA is TGTGCCAGCAGCGTAACGAGTAGCACAGATACGCAGTATTTT.

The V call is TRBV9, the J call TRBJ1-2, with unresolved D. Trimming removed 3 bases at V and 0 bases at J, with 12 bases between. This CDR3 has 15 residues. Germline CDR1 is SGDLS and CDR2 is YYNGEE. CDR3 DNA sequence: TGTGCCAGCAGCGCCCGATGGGGAACTAACTATGGCTACACCTTC. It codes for CASSARWGTNYGYTF.

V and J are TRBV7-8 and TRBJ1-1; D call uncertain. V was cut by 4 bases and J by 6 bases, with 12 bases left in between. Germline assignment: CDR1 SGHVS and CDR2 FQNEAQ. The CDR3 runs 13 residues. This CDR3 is CASSSVTGAEAFF. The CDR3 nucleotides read TGTGCCAGCAGCTCTGTGACGGGAGCTGAAGCTTTCTTT. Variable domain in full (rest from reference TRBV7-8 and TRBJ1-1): GAGVSQSPRYKVAKRGQDVALRCDPISGHVSLFWYQQALGQGPEFLTYFQNEAQLDKSGLPSDRFFAERPEGSVSTLKIQRTQQEDSAVYLCASSSVTGAEAFFGQGTRLTVV.

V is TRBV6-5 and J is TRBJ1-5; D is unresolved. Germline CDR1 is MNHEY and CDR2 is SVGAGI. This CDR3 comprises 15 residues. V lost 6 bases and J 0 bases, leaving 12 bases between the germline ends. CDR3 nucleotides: TGTGCCAGCAGGAATCACGGATCTAGCAATCAGCCCCAGCATTTT. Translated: CASRNHGSSNQPQHF.